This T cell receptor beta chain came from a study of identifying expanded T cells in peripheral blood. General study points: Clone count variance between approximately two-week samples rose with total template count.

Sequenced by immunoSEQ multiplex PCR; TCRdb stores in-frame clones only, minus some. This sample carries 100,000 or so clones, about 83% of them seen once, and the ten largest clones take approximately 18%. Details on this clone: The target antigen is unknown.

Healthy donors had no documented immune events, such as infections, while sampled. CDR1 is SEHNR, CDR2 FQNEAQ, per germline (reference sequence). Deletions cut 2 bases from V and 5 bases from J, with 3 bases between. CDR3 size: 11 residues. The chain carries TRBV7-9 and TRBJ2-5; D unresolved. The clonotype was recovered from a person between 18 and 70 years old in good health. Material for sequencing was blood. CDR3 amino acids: CASSLTETQYF. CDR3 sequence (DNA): TGTGCCAGCAGCTTAACGGAGACCCAGTACTTC.